The source of this T cell receptor beta chain is a study of blood T cell repertoires in COVID-19 (dated by TCRdb to 2020 to 2022). Regarding the complete study: Collaborator samples came from the United States, Italy and Spain and covered acute and convalescent phases of COVID-19. The samples were drawn from the first 160 participants of the ongoing ImmuneRACE study and from under 1,500 subjects provided by 6 global collaborators. The material from the prospective study consisted of cDNA or gDNA derived from T cells, B-cell-depleted T cells, or PBMCs. The repertoires were released in a freely available public database meant as a resource for research on the immune response to SARS-CoV-2. HLA class I and class II types, where available, came from metadata supplied by the sample provider rather than from assay-based typing. Sample metadata almost always included a de-identified subject ID, COVID-19 status, age in years and sex. Deeply sampled blood TCRbeta repertoires from subjects exposed to, actively infected with, or recovered from COVID-19 were included in the dataset.

The collaborating institutions used their own protocols to collect whole blood in K2EDTA tubes. For TCRbeta analysis, collaborator samples were shipped as frozen whole blood, as isolated PBMCs, or as DNA extracted from either sample type. In the case of this clone: It has no known antigen specificity. No base quality values were provided; no much bigger clone lies one nucleotide off.

The germline V end is reduced by 2 bases and the J end by 1 base; junction bases left unmatched: 2. The CDR3 spans 16 residues, from the cysteine through the phenylalanine. Kept here is only the CDR3 DNA, which spans 48 bases and is read in frame from base 1. The germline V gene supplies CDR1 SGHRS and CDR2 YFSETQ. General findings and caveats noted by the study authors: Clinical and demographic metadata were provided uncurated, with the amount varying by source and participant.

TCRbeta CDR3 regions were amplified from genomic DNA by means of the immunoSEQ Assay, a bias-controlled multiplex PCR. The original methods were these. Nucleated cell counts per sample were estimated from amplification of reference gene primers within the assay. To quantify the absolute abundance of each unique TCRbeta CDR3 rearrangement, sequence reads were collapsed and filtered. For each sample, productive Simpson clonality was calculated as the square root of Simpson's diversity index over productive rearrangements. TCRdb limited this immuneACCESS table to in-frame rearrangements with V and J called. A share of clones is missing; checked studies link under half to unresolved V genes, and the rest is unexplained. V and J calls and clone size are given by that table; D and trimming were obtained from the DNA. Recorded for this sample are 100,000 or so clones; around nine tenths of them occurred a single time. In total, the top ten clones hold under 20% of the sample.

Sequencing was done on a sample of peripheral blood. The V and J segments used are TRBV5-1 and TRBJ2-3; TRBD2 lines up with 12 middle nucleotides. This TCR derives from a human donor with acute or convalescent COVID-19. The donor label of this sample is uncertain. The CDR3 is CASSLPSGGGTDTQYF. The sequence in DNA is TGCGCCAGCAGCTTACCTAGCGGGGGGGGCACAGATACGCAGTATTTT.